This T cell receptor (beta chain) was captured by sequencing in a study of blood T cell repertoires in COVID-19. Across the study: T cells, B-cell-depleted T cells, or PBMCs supplied cDNA or gDNA.

The CDR3 covers 14 residues. The V and J ends lost 0 bases and 9 bases respectively, with 14 bases between them. Germline CDR1 and CDR2: SGHAT and FQNNGV. This study enrolled people aged 18 to 89 from roughly 24 US geographic areas. Among Cohort 3 donors, those recovered had two negative PCRs, clearance, or symptom resolution. TCRdb keeps only in-frame clones here, not all; method: immunoSEQ multiplex PCR. The repertoire holds about 270,000 clones, with roughly nine tenths as singletons. The sequence came from a woman between 18 and 30 years old who had recovered from COVID-19. The chain joins TRBV11-2 to TRBJ1-1, with D possibly being TRBD1 (5 bases). The sequenced sample consisted of PBMCs or T cells enriched from blood (not recorded which). CDR3 DNA sequence: TGTGCCAGCAGCTTAGAGGGACTAAGGGCTCAAGCTTTCTTT. It codes for CASSLEGLRAQAFF.